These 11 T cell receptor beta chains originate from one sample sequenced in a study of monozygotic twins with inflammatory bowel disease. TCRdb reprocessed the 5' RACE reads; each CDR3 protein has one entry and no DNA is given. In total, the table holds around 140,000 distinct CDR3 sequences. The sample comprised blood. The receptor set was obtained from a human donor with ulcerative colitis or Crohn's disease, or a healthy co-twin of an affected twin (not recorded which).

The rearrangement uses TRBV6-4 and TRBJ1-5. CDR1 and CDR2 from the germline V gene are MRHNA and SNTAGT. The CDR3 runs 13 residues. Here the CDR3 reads CASSPDLGEPQHF.

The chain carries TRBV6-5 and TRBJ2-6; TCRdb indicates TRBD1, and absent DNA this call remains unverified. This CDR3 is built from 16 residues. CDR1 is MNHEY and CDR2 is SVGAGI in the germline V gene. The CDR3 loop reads CASSYAPVSGANVLTF.

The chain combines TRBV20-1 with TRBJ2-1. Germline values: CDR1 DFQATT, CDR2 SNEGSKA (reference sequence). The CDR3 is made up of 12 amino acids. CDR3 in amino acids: CSAVPRSNEQFF.

The CDR3 here is CASSLRLRVFETQYF. The gene calls are TRBV7-2 and TRBJ2-5; there is no DNA to check the TCRdb D call of TRBD1. Germline values: CDR1 SGHTA, CDR2 FQGNSA. The CDR3 runs to 15 residues.

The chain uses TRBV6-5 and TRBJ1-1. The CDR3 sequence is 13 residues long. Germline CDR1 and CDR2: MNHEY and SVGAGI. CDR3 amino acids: CASSRVGNTEAFF.

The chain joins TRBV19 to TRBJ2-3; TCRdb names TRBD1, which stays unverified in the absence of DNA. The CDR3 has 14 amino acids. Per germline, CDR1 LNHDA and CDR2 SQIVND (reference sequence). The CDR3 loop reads CASSIRGLTDTQYF.

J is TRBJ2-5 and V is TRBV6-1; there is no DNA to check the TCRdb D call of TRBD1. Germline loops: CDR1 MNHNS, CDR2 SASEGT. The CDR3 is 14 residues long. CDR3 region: CASRTGGTQETQYF.

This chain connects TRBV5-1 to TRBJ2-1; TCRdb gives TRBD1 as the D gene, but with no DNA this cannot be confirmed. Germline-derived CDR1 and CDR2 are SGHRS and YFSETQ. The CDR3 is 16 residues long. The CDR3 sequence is CASSEIPGQTVNEQFF. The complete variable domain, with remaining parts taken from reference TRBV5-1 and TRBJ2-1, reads KAGVTQTPRYLIKTRGQQVTLSCSPISGHRSVSWYQQTPGQGLQFLFEYFSETQRNKGNFPGRFSGRQFSNSRSEMNVSTLELGDSALYLCASSEIPGQTVNEQFFGPGTRLTVL.

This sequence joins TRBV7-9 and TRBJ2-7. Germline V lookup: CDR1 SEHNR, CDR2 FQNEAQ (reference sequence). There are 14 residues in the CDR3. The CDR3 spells CASSLGGATYEQYF.

The CDR3 sequence is CSAPKTGQGASGYTF. The chain links TRBV20-1 to TRBJ1-2; TCRdb indicates TRBD1, and absent DNA this call remains unverified. The CDR3 covers 15 residues. Germline values: CDR1 DFQATT, CDR2 SNEGSKA (reference sequence).

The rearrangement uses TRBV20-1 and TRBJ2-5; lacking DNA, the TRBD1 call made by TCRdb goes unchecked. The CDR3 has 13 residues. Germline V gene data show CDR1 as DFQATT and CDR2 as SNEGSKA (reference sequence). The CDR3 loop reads CSARAGGQETQYF.